The subject of this entry is one T cell receptor beta chain. This entry comes from a study of control samples from healthy donors and cancer patients. Profiling relied on immunoSEQ multiplex PCR, and the TCRdb table lists in-frame clones only, not all of them. The sample records 40,000 to 65,000 clones, around 90% being singletons. With 6 bases clipped from V and 4 bases from J, the junction kept 7 bases outside the gene matches. This CDR3 is 15 amino acids long. CDR1 is MNHEY, CDR2 SVGEGT, per germline. This chain joins TRBV6-2 or TRBV6-3 and TRBJ2-2; 8 nucleotides agree with TRBD1. The source of this sequence is a man aged 55 to 70 with head and neck cancer. The specimen was PBMCs. CDR3 residues: CASSWRQGSTGELFF. DNA for the CDR3: TGTGCCAGCAGCTGGAGACAGGGGAGCACCGGGGAGCTGTTTTTT.